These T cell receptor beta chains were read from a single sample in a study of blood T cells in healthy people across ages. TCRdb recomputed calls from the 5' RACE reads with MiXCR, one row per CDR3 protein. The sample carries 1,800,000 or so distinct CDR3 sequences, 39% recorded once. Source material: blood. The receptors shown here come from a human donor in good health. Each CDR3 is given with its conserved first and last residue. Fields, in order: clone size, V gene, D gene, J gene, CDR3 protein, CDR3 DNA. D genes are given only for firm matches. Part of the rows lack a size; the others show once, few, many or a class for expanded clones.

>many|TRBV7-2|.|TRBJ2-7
CASSLVGRETYEQYF
TGTGCCAGCAGCTTAGTTGGTCGGGAGACCTACGAGCAGTACTTC
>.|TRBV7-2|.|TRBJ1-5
CASSLDGDSNQPRHF
TGTGCCAGCAGCCTTGACGGTGATAGCAATCAGCCCCGGCATTTT
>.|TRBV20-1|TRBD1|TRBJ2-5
CSAPDRGEETQYF
TGCAGTGCTCCCGACAGGGGAGAGGAGACCCAGTACTTC
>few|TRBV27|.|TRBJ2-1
CASRSGVYNEQFF
TGTGCCAGCCGCTCTGGGGTGTACAATGAGCAGTTCTTC
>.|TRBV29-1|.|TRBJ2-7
CSVQEGVEQYF
TGCAGCGTACAGGAGGGGGTCGAGCAGTACTTC
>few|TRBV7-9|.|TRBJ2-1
CASSLARQGNEQFF
TGTGCCAGCAGCTTAGCGCGACAAGGCAATGAGCAGTTCTTC
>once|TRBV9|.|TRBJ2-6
CASSVQGNGANVLTF
TGTGCCAGCAGCGTACAGGGGAACGGGGCCAACGTCCTGACTTTC
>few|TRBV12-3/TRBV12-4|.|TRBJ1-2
CASSPQVARSYGYTF
TGTGCCAGCAGCCCACAGGTTGCCCGTTCCTATGGCTACACCTTC
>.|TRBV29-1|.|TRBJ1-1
CSVLGYTEAFF
TGCAGCGTATTGGGATATACTGAAGCTTTCTTT
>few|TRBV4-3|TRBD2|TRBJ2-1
CASSPAGGRLNEQFF
TGCGCCAGCAGCCCCGCGGGGGGGAGGTTGAATGAGCAGTTCTTC
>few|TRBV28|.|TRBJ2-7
CASSSWDTHYEQYF
TGTGCCAGCAGTTCCTGGGACACGCACTACGAGCAGTACTTC
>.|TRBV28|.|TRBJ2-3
CASSHLGNTDTQYF
TGTGCCAGCAGCCACCTTGGGAACACAGATACGCAGTATTTT
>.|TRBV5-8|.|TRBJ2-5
CASRPLGGETQYF
TGTGCCAGCAGACCTCTAGGGGGAGAGACCCAGTACTTC
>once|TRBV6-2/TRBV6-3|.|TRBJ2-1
CTSSAGTYYNEQFF
TGTACCAGCAGCGCCGGGACATACTACAATGAGCAGTTCTTC
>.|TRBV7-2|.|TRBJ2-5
CASSLVGLAQYF
TGTGCCAGCAGCTTAGTCGGCCTAGCACAGTACTTC
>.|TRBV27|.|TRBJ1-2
CASSLFARMNSYGYTF
TGTGCCAGCAGTTTATTCGCGCGGATGAATTCCTATGGCTACACCTTC
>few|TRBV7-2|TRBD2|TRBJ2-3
CASSFAPSGGATDTQYF
TGTGCCAGCAGCTTCGCGCCTAGCGGGGGGGCCACAGATACGCAGTATTTT
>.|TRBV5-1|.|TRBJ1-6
CASSSPETGSYNSPLHF
TGCGCCAGCAGCTCCCCAGAGACTGGCTCCTATAATTCACCCCTCCACTTT
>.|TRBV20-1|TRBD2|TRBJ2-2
CSAQTSGGIGTGELFF
TGCAGTGCCCAAACTAGCGGGGGGATTGGCACCGGGGAGCTGTTTTTT
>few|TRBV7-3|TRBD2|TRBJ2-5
CASSLFGGGATQYF
TGTGCCAGCAGCTTATTTGGCGGGGGGGCCACCCAGTACTTC
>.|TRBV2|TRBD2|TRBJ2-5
CASGGGETQYF
TGTGCCAGCGGGGGGGGAGAGACCCAGTACTTC
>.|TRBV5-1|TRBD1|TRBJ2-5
CASSTSRTGQETQYF
TGCGCCAGCAGCACCTCCCGGACAGGGCAAGAGACCCAGTACTTC
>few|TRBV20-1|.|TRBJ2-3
CSAIGRATDTQYF
TGCAGTGCTATAGGGCGGGCCACAGATACGCAGTATTTT
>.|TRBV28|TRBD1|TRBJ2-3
CASSLVLTGIADTQYF
TGTGCCAGCAGTTTAGTGTTGACAGGGATTGCAGATACGCAGTATTTT
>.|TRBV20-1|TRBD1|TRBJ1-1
CSARGDRARGSFF
TGCAGTGCTAGGGGCGACAGGGCGCGCGGATCTTTCTTT
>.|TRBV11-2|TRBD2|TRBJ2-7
CASSYTSGGANEQYF
TGTGCCAGCAGCTACACTAGCGGGGGGGCGAACGAGCAGTACTTC
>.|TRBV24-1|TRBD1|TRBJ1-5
CVTSEGQPYSNQPQHF
TGTGTCACCAGTGAGGGACAGCCTTATAGCAATCAGCCCCAGCATTTT
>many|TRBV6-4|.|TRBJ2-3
CASSAGTKSTDTQYF
TGTGCCAGCAGTGCCGGGACCAAAAGCACAGATACGCAGTATTTT
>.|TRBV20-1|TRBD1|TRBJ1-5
CSASGTANQPQHF
TGCAGTGCTAGCGGGACAGCTAATCAGCCCCAGCATTTT
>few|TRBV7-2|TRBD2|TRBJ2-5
CASSPRSGGALETQYF
TGTGCCAGCAGCCCCCGTAGCGGGGGGGCTCTAGAGACCCAGTACTTC
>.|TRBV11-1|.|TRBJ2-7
CASSLSRGSVSEQYF
TGTGCCAGCAGCTTAAGTCGTGGGTCTGTTTCCGAGCAGTACTTC
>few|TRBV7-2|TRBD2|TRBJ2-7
CASSMGLAVDYEQYF
TGTGCCAGCAGCATGGGGCTAGCGGTAGACTACGAGCAGTACTTC
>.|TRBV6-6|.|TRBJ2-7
CASSQTVAPTGYEQYF
TGTGCCAGCAGTCAAACAGTAGCCCCTACAGGGTACGAGCAGTACTTC
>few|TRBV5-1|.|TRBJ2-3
CASSLEGRYRVADTQYF
TGCGCCAGCAGCTTGGAGGGCAGGTATCGGGTTGCAGATACGCAGTATTTT
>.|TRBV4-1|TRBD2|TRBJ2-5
CASSQASGVRETQYF
TGCGCCAGCAGCCAAGCCAGCGGGGTACGGGAGACCCAGTACTTC
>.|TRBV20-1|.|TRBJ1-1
CSALWGAEAFF
TGCAGTGCTCTCTGGGGGGCTGAAGCTTTCTTT
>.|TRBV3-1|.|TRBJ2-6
CASSQRSGATGANVLTF
TGTGCCAGCAGCCAGAGGTCGGGGGCTACTGGGGCCAACGTCCTGACTTTC
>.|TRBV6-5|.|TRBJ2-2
CASSYVQGNGELFF
TGTGCCAGCAGTTACGTCCAGGGGAACGGGGAGCTGTTTTTT
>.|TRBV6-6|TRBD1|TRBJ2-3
CASSPLTGGSTDTQYF
TGTGCCAGCAGTCCCCTCACAGGGGGCAGCACAGATACGCAGTATTTT
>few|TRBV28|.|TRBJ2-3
CASSLERRTDTQYF
TGCGCCAGCAGCTTGGAACGGAGAACAGATACGCAGTATTTT